The 26 T cell receptor beta chains in this list originate from one sample, sequenced in a study of shared clonotypes between healthy human individuals. The method was immunoSEQ multiplex PCR; TCRdb's version includes in-frame clones alone and lacks a portion of them. The table has over 950,000 clones, about 80% seen once. The specimen sequenced was memory CD4+ T cells from PBMCs. Specified subset: CD45RA-negative fraction. These receptors all stem from a man younger than 35 in good health. Some clones in this sample may be carry-over from other donors' samples.

Details on this clone: This sample includes further DNA sequences coding for the same CDR3. The V gene is TRBV5-1, the J gene TRBJ2-2; TRBD1 aligns across 7 bases. CDR3 length: 13 residues. Trimming cost V 5 bases and J 3 bases; bases outside gene matches: 1. Germline V CDR1 and CDR2: SGHRS, YFSETQ. The DNA of the CDR3 is TGCGCCAGCAGTCAGGGGGACACCGGGGAGCTGTTTTTT. This sequence encodes CASSQGDTGELFF.

J is TRBJ2-1 and V is TRBV6-5; a possible D gene is TRBD1 (5 bases). With 0 bases removed from V and 6 bases from J, the gap between germline ends came to 15 bases. The germline V gene encodes CDR1 MNHEY and CDR2 SVGAGI. The CDR3 totals 16 residues. CDR3 bases: TGTGCCAGCAGTTACTCCCGCAGGGTTTTACTCAATGAGCAGTTCTTC. Its protein product is CASSYSRRVLLNEQFF.

The chain is built from TRBV7-3 and TRBJ1-3; D remains unclear. Germline CDR1 and CDR2: SGHTA and FQGTGA. The CDR3 is 14 residues long. V lost 0 bases and J lost 2, with 5 bases in between. DNA for the CDR3: TGTGCCAGCAGCTTAACGACAACTGGAAACACCATATATTTT. It yields the protein CASSLTTTGNTIYF.

The chain uses TRBV6-1 and TRBJ2-3; 9 positions match TRBD2. The CDR3 runs to 15 residues. Germline-derived CDR1 and CDR2 are MNHNS and SASEGT. V lost 4 bases to trimming and J lost 3 bases; unmatched junction nucleotides: 5. CDR3 amino acids: CASSVQREVTDTQYF. As DNA, the CDR3 is TGTGCCAGCAGTGTACAGCGGGAGGTTACAGATACGCAGTATTTT.

CDR3 bases: TGTGCCAGCAGTGTCCGGACTAGCGGCAGCCGTGCGCAGTATTTT. It yields the protein CASSVRTSGSRAQYF. The gene calls are TRBV6-5 and TRBJ2-3, with TRBD2 identical over 10 bases. V lost 5 bases, J lost 10 bases, and 12 bases stayed unmatched. CDR1 MNHEY and CDR2 SVGAGI come from the germline V gene. The length of the CDR3 is 15 residues.

Regarding this clone: The identical CDR3 is also encoded by other nucleotide sequences in the sample. The chain has TRBV7-6 and TRBJ2-6; D remains ambiguous. Trimming left V 1 base short and J 0 bases short, with 7 bases between. CDR1 SGHVS and CDR2 FNYEAQ come from the germline V gene. CDR3 length: 16 residues. CDR3 bases: TGTGCCAGCAGCTTAGTAGGCAGCTCTGGGGCCAACGTCCTGACTTTC. Translated: CASSLVGSSGANVLTF.

Comment on this clone: Other DNA sequences in this sample translate to the same CDR3. The V gene is TRBV2, the J gene TRBJ1-5, with D unclear. The CDR3 totals 13 residues. Per germline, CDR1 SNHLY and CDR2 FYNNEI. Trimming shortened V by 1 base and J by 6 bases, and 7 bases separated the two germline ends. CDR3 coding DNA: TGTGCCAGCAGTGAAGAGGGAGGTCAGCCCCAGCATTTT. Translation gives CASSEEGGQPQHF. Full variable domain (remainder filled in from reference TRBV2 and TRBJ1-5): EPEVTQTPSHQVTQMGQEVILRCVPISNHLYFYWYRQILGQKVEFLVSFYNNEISEKSEIFDDQFSVERPDGSNFTLKIRSTKLEDSAMYFCASSEEGGQPQHFGDGTRLSIL.

This chain links TRBV5-1 with TRBJ2-3; 8 nucleotides line up with TRBD2. CDR1 is SGHRS, CDR2 YFSETQ, per germline. This CDR3 is built from 16 residues. J lost 2 bases, V lost 4 bases, and 9 bases had no gene match. The CDR3 DNA follows: TGCGCCAGCAGCCCGACCGGGAGGGGGGTCACAGATACGCAGTATTTT. Translation gives CASSPTGRGVTDTQYF.

This clone was counted ten times or more. The gene calls are TRBV28 and TRBJ2-1, with TRBD2 as a possible D gene (6 bases). Germline-derived CDR1 and CDR2 are MDHEN and SYDVKM. The CDR3 contains 14 residues. Trimming took off 8 bases at V and 14 bases at J, with 25 bases between the two ends. The CDR3 loop reads CASYSPNGGSGEFF. The CDR3, as DNA: TGTGCCAGCTATTCCCCCAATGGAGGGTCAGGAGAGTTCTTC.

J is TRBJ1-2 and V is TRBV29-1; TRBD1 agrees at 11 bases. CDR3 length: 13 residues. V gave up 7 bases and J gave up 8 bases; unmatched junction bases: 9. CDR1 and CDR2 (germline): SQVTM, ANQGSEA. CDR3 sequence: CSAIGQGAWGYTF. In nucleotides, the CDR3 is TGCAGCGCCATCGGACAGGGGGCCTGGGGCTACACCTTC.

The chain is built from TRBV14 and TRBJ2-5, with D maybe TRBD1 (5 bases). Per germline, CDR1 SGHDN and CDR2 FVKESK. The CDR3 spans 13 residues. V was clipped by 4 bases and J by 3 bases, with 9 bases between them. The CDR3 is CASSPDIKETQYF. The CDR3 coding sequence is TGTGCCAGCAGCCCGGACATAAAAGAGACCCAGTACTTC.

The chain uses TRBV14 and TRBJ2-1, with D maybe TRBD2 (5 bases). There are 16 residues in the CDR3. From germline, CDR1 is SGHDN and CDR2 FVKESK. The germline V and J ends were trimmed by 3 bases and 6 bases, with 18 bases remaining between them. The CDR3 bases are TGTGCCAGCAGCCACGTCGAGGGAAGGGTTACCAATGAGCAGTTCTTC. This encodes CASSHVEGRVTNEQFF. Looking up the rest from reference TRBV14 and TRBJ2-1 gives the full variable domain: EAGVTQFPSHSVIEKGQTVTLRCDPISGHDNLYWYRRVMGKEIKFLLHFVKESKQDESGMPNNRFLAERTGGTYSTLKVQPAELEDSGVYFCASSHVEGRVTNEQFFGPGTRLTVL.

This clone was observed a single time. The chain couples TRBV6-1 to TRBJ1-3; no definite D call. V dropped 5 bases and J dropped 4 bases, with 12 bases sitting between them. The CDR3 is 14 residues long. CDR1 is MNHNS, CDR2 SASEGT, per germline. The CDR3 DNA is TGTGCCAGCAGTCAAGAGGACCACGGAAACACCATATATTTT. This codes for CASSQEDHGNTIYF.

V is TRBV5-1 and J is TRBJ2-7, with D maybe TRBD1 (6 bases). The CDR3 consists of 16 residues. Trimming left V 4 bases short and J 1 base short, with 18 bases between. Germline values: CDR1 SGHRS, CDR2 YFSETQ. CDR3 loop: CASSPAPRGPSYEQYF. Written as DNA, the CDR3 is TGCGCCAGCAGCCCTGCCCCCAGGGGCCCGTCCTACGAGCAGTACTTC.

The chain couples TRBV5-1 to TRBJ1-2; 9 nucleotides match TRBD1. Trimming at V came to 5 bases and at J to 5 bases, leaving 7 bases not matched to a gene. From germline, CDR1 is SGHRS and CDR2 YFSETQ. This CDR3 comprises 14 residues. The CDR3 sequence is CASRTGTGIYGYTF. The CDR3 DNA is TGCGCCAGCAGAACCGGGACAGGGATATATGGCTACACCTTC.

The chain is built from TRBV6-6 and TRBJ1-3; TRBD1 agrees at 7 bases. Per germline, CDR1 MNHNY and CDR2 SVGAGI (reference sequence). This CDR3 is built from 12 residues. V lost 2 bases, J lost 10 bases, and 2 bases stayed unmatched. CDR3 bases: TGTGCCAGCAGTTACGCAGGGGGTACCATATATTTT. This encodes CASSYAGGTIYF.

The genes are TRBV5-4 and TRBJ1-1; tentative D call: TRBD1 (5 bases). Germline assignment: CDR1 SGHNT and CDR2 YYREEE (reference sequence). V was shortened by 4 bases and J by 0 bases, with 16 bases between the two germline ends. CDR3 length: 16 amino acids. DNA for the CDR3: TGTGCCAGCAGCCCCGGGACGTGGACCATGAACACTGAAGCTTTCTTT. It specifies CASSPGTWTMNTEAFF.

The V and J genes are TRBV29-1 and TRBJ2-1; D unclear. The CDR3 covers 12 residues. The ends were cut back, 8 bases at V and 9 bases at J, with 17 bases in the middle. Germline assignment: CDR1 SQVTM and CDR2 ANQGSEA. The CDR3 region has the DNA TGCAGCTTTAACCGTGGCTCCACTGAGCAGTTCTTC. Protein sequence: CSFNRGSTEQFF.

This clone was detected many times. The gene calls are TRBV6-1 and TRBJ2-5; 10 bases match TRBD1. The CDR3 has 14 amino acids. From germline, CDR1 is MNHNS and CDR2 SASEGT. Losses at the gene ends were 6 bases for V and 3 bases for J; bases not matched to a gene: 4. Written as DNA, the CDR3 is TGTGCCAGCAGGATAGGGACAGGGGAAGAGACCCAGTACTTC. Its translation: CASRIGTGEETQYF.

The J gene is TRBJ2-1, the V gene TRBV4-2; TRBD1 matches 8 bases. The J segment lost 9 bases and the V segment lost 0 bases, leaving 10 bases of the junction unmatched. The CDR3 extends over 16 amino acids. The germline gives CDR1 LGHNA, CDR2 YNFKEQ. The CDR3 DNA follows: TGTGCCAGCAGCCAAGATTTCGACAGGGGACCGGGTGAGCAGTTCTTC. It yields the protein CASSQDFDRGPGEQFF.

This clone was counted only a few times. The CDR3 loop reads CASSLSLSSGINEQFF. DNA for the CDR3: TGTGCCAGCAGTTTATCATTGTCTAGCGGGATCAATGAGCAGTTCTTC. This chain connects TRBV27 to TRBJ2-1; 9 nucleotides agree with TRBD2. V was clipped by 0 bases and J by 6 bases; unmatched bases: 6. Germline CDR1 reads MNHEY; CDR2 reads SMNVEV (reference sequence). The CDR3 covers 16 residues.

On this clone: One end of the junction fails to match germline, which may point to a read error. This chain joins TRBV7-3 and TRBJ1-3, with D unresolved. Germline V gene data show CDR1 as SGHTA and CDR2 as FQGTGA. CDR3 length: 13 amino acids. CDR3 in amino acids: CASSPGLGTTIYF. As DNA, the CDR3 is TGTGCCAGCAGCCCTGGACTTGGAACCACCATATATTTT.

In its sample, this clone was seen a few times. V gene TRBV13 combines with J gene TRBJ2-3; D possibly corresponds to TRBD2 (6 bases). V lost 0 bases to trimming and J lost 6 bases, with 13 bases between them. The germline V gene encodes CDR1 PRHDT and CDR2 FYEKMQ (reference sequence). The CDR3 has 15 amino acids. The CDR3 protein is CASSLGGTWGDTQYF. CDR3 DNA: TGTGCCAGCAGCTTAGGGGGGACTTGGGGCGATACGCAGTATTTT.

This sequence joins TRBV7-2 and TRBJ2-6, with 12 bases identical to TRBD2. The V gene's germline CDR1 is SGHTA and CDR2 FQGNSA. The CDR3 totals 19 residues. The J segment lost 2 bases and the V segment lost 0 bases, leaving 5 bases of the junction unmatched. CDR3 sequence (DNA): TGTGCCAGCAGCTTAGCTGGCCTAGCGGGAGGGGCTGGGGCCAACGTCCTGACTTTC. Translation: CASSLAGLAGGAGANVLTF.

The chain employs TRBV2 and TRBJ1-2; D is unclear. Trimming removed 0 bases from V and 7 bases from J, with 12 bases in between. The germline CDR1 and CDR2 sequences are SNHLY and FYNNEI. The CDR3 runs to 14 residues. CDR3 sequence (DNA): TGTGCCAGCAGTGAAGCTAGGGCCCGGGGTGGCTACACCTTC. It codes for CASSEARARGGYTF. Full variable domain (remainder filled in from reference TRBV2 and TRBJ1-2): EPEVTQTPSHQVTQMGQEVILRCVPISNHLYFYWYRQILGQKVEFLVSFYNNEISEKSEIFDDQFSVERPDGSNFTLKIRSTKLEDSAMYFCASSEARARGGYTFGSGTRLTVV.

This clone has just one count. CDR3 protein: CASSSTVQNTGELFF. The CDR3, as DNA: TGCGCCAGCAGCTCCACGGTTCAAAACACCGGGGAGCTGTTTTTT. The rearrangement joins TRBV5-1 to TRBJ2-2; D unclear. The CDR3 is 15 residues long. V was shortened by 3 bases and J by 2 bases, with 11 bases between the two germline ends. Germline V gives CDR1 SGHRS, CDR2 YFSETQ.